The TCR beta chain described here comes from a study of human T cells and chemical hapten exposure. Looking at the study overall: 2% DPC applied to an approximately 2 cm by approximately 2 cm arm area sensitized donors. Overall study results and limits: A positive correlation with patch test score was shown by PT1 expanded TCR counts.

TCRdb re-analysed the RACE reads in MiXCR, keeping a single row per CDR3 protein. The table shows 300,000 to 400,000 distinct CDR3 sequences, with roughly 5.3% occurring only once. Germline CDR1 and CDR2: SNHLY and FYNNEI. The CDR3 sequence is 15 residues long. V was pared by 9 bases and J by 7 bases, with 24 bases between. About this clonotype: The antigen is unknown.

Time point meaning: pre-sensitization, week 0. Treatment here: therapeutic diphenylcyclopropenone sensitization with weekly scalp DPC. The source of this sequence is a woman between 50 and 59 years old with alopecia areata. Some clones in this sample may be carry-over from other donors' samples. This sequence joins TRBV2 and TRBJ1-2, with D tentatively TRBD1 (6 bases). The sequencing here drew on whole blood, taken in connection with sensitization to the hapten diphenylcyclopropenone (DPC). The chain's CDR3 is CARYMDSSLRGGYTF. The CDR3 nucleotides are TGTGCCAGATATATGGACAGCTCTCTTAGGGGTGGCTACACCTTC.